The source of this TCR beta chain is a study of beta chain features in type 1 diabetes. This clone was found a few times. Its antigen is unidentified. Expressed TCRB transcripts were sequenced, since all the RNA that had been isolated was reverse transcribed. TCRdb's table, derived via immunoSEQ multiplex PCR, lists solely in-frame clones and lacks some. Altogether about 470,000 clones are present, roughly 30% being singletons, with the ten largest covering around 0.065%. Study-level findings and limits: In comparison with healthy donors, patients had naive, central memory and Treg TCRB repertoires that appeared more similar.

The CDR3 sequence is 15 residues long. Trimming removed 0 bases at V and 4 bases at J, with 13 bases between. In germline, CDR1 is SGHRS, CDR2 YFSETQ. The sequence was collected from a man aged 18 to 35 in good health. Sequencing used naive CD4+ T cells from blood. J is TRBJ2-5 and V is TRBV5-1; D possibly corresponds to TRBD2 (5 bases). CDR3 region: CASSLVGARGETQYF. In nucleotides, the CDR3 is TGCGCCAGCAGCTTGGTGGGAGCGAGAGGAGAGACCCAGTACTTC.